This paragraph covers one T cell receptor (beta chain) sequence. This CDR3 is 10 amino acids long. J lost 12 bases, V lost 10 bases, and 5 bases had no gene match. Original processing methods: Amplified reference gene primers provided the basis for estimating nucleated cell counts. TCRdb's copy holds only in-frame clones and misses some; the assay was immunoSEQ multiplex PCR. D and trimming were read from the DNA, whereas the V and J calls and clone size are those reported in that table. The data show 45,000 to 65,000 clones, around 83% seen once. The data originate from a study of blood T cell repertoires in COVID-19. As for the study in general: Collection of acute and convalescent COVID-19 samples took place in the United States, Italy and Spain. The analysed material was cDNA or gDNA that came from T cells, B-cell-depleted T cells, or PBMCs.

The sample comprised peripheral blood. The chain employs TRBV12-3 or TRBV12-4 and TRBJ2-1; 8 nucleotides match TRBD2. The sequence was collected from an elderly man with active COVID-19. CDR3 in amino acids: CATQRESQFF. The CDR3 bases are TGTGCCACCCAGCGGGAGTCGCAGTTCTTC.